The source of this T cell receptor (beta chain) is a study of blood T cell repertoires in COVID-19. The wider study: Samples came from the United States, Italy and Spain, spanning acute and convalescent COVID-19. From T cells, B-cell-depleted T cells, or PBMCs came the material, which was cDNA or gDNA.

Study processing details: Researchers report that nucleated cell counts were estimated from reference gene primer amplification. Libraries were prepared by immunoSEQ multiplex PCR; TCRdb keeps only in-frame clonotypes and omits some of them. That table furnishes V, J and clone size, whereas the DNA furnished D and trimming. The sample consists of under 150,000 clones, approximately 84% of them appearing once. Per the germline V gene, CDR1 is SGHRS and CDR2 is YFSETQ. The CDR3 has 16 residues. V gave up 4 bases and J gave up 0 bases, with 14 bases separating them. This sequence joins TRBV5-1 and TRBJ2-1; D gene unclear. The sequence derives from a woman aged 80 or older with acute or convalescent COVID-19. Sequencing was done on a sample of peripheral blood. The chain's CDR3 is CASSPLWASSYNEQFF. The CDR3 DNA is TGCGCCAGCAGCCCCCTTTGGGCCAGCTCCTACAATGAGCAGTTCTTC.